The present TCR beta chain was sequenced within a study of T cell changes during pregnancy in multiple sclerosis. This CDR3 is 16 amino acids long. J gave up 5 bases and V 3 bases, and 10 bases lay outside the gene matches. CDR1 is LNHNV and CDR2 is YYDKDF in the germline V gene (reference sequence). The protocol was immunoSEQ multiplex PCR, while the TCRdb copy is restricted to in-frame clones and leaves out a portion. The sample includes tens of thousands of clones, approximately 90% of them seen just once. The chain links TRBV15 to TRBJ1-1, with 9 bases matching TRBD1. This sequence originates from a female donor with multiple sclerosis, enrolled in a pregnancy study. Here the sequenced sample was CD8+ T cells from peripheral blood mononuclear cells, taken in the third trimester of pregnancy. The DNA for the CDR3 is TGTGCCACCAGCAGTGGTACGTTGGACAGGGGAACTGAAGCTTTCTTT. Encoded protein: CATSSGTLDRGTEAFF.